Listed here is a single T cell receptor beta chain. Its antigen remains unknown. Assay: immunoSEQ multiplex PCR; the TCRdb copy retains only in-frame clones and omits some. Here the sample spans approximately 92,000 clones, 60% to 80% being singletons. This entry comes from a study of cytotoxic CD8 clonotypes in ibrutinib-treated CLL. The CDR3 extends over 16 amino acids. From germline, CDR1 is SGHTA and CDR2 FQGNSA. The V and J ends lost 6 bases and 4 bases, in that order; junction bases with no gene match: 9. Overall study results and limits: Clonality, elevated at ibrutinib response, dropped back toward baseline at progression. Sustained-remission and progressing patients had unequal sampling times. Starting clonality was above that of age-matched healthy donors and tracked circulating CD8+ T-cell counts.

The V call is TRBV7-2, the J call TRBJ2-2, with 9 positions matching TRBD1. The source was PBMCs, collected after 24 months of ibrutinib treatment. This receptor was taken from a human donor with chronic lymphocytic leukemia. DNA for the CDR3: TGTGCCAGCAGGACCCCCGGGACAGGGAGCACCGGGGAGCTGTTTTTT. Amino acids: CASRTPGTGSTGELFF.